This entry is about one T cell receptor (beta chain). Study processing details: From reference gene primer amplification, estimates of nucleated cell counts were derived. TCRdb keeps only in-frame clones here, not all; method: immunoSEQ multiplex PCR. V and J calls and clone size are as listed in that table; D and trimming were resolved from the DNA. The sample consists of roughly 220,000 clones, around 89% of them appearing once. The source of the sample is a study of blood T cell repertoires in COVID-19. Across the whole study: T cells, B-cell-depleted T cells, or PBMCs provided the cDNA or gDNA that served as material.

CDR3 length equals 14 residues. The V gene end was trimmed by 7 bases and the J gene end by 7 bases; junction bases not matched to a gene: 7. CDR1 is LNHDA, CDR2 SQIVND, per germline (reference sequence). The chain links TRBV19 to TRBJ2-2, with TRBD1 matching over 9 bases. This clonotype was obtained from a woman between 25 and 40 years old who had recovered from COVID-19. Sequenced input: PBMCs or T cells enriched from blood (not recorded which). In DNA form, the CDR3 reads TGTGCCAGTAACCTGGGACAGGGAGTCGGGGAGCTGTTTTTT. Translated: CASNLGQGVGELFF.